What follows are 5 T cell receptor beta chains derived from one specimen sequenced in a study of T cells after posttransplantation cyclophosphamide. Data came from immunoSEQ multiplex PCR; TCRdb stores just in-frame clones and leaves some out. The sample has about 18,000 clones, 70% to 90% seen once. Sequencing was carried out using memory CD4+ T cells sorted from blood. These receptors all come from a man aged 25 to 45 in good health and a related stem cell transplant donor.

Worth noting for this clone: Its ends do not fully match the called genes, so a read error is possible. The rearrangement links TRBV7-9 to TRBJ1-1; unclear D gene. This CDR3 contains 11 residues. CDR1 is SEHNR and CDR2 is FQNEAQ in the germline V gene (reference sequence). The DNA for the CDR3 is TGTGCCAGCAGCTTAGGGTTCCGGGAAGGCTTT. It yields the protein CASSLGFREGF.

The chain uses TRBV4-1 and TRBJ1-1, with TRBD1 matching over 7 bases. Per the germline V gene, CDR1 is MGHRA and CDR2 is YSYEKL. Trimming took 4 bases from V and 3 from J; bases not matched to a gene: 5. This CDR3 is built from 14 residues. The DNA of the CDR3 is TGCGCCAGCAGCCGGCGACAGGGTGACACTGAAGCTTTCTTT. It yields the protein CASSRRQGDTEAFF.

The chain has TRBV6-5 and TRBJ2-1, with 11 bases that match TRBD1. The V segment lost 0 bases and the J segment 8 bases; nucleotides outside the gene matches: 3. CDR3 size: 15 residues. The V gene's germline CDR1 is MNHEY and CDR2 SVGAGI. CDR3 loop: CASSYSGTGGDEQFF. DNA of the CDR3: TGTGCCAGCAGTTACTCCGGGACAGGGGGGGATGAGCAGTTCTTC.

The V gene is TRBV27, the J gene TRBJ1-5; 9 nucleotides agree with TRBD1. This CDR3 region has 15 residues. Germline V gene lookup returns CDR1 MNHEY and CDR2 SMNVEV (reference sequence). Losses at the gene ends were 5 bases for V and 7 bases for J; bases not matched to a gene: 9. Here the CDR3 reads CASSPWDRETQPQHF. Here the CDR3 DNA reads TGTGCCAGCAGTCCATGGGACAGGGAAACACAGCCCCAGCATTTT.

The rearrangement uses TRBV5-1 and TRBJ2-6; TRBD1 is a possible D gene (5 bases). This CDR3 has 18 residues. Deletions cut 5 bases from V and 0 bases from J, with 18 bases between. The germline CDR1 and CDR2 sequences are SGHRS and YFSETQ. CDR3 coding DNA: TGCGCCAGCAGTTTCAGACCCGACAGTTCCTCTGGGGCCAACGTCCTGACTTTC. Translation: CASSFRPDSSSGANVLTF. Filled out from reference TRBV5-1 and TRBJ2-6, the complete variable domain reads KAGVTQTPRYLIKTRGQQVTLSCSPISGHRSVSWYQQTPGQGLQFLFEYFSETQRNKGNFPGRFSGRQFSNSRSEMNVSTLELGDSALYLCASSFRPDSSSGANVLTFGAGSRLTVL.